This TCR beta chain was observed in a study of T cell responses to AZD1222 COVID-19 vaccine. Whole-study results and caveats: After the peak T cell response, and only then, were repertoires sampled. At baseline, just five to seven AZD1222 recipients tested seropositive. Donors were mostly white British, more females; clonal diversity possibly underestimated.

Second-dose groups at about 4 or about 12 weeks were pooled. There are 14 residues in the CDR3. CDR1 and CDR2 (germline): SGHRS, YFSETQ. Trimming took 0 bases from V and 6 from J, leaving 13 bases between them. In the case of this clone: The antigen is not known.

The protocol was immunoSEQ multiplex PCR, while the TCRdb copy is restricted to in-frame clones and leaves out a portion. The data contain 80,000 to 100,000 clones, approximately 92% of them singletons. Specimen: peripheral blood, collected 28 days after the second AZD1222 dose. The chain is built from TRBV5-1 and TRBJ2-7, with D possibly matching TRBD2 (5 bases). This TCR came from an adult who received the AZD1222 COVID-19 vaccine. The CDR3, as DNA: TGCGCCAGCAGCTTGGCGGGTCGGGGTACCGAGCAGTACTTC. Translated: CASSLAGRGTEQYF.